The present entry profiles one T cell receptor beta chain with its context. This entry is derived from a study of cytomegalovirus exposure and HLA in healthy donors. CDR3 length equals 16 residues. V dropped 1 base and J dropped 5 bases, with 17 bases sitting between them. Germline-derived CDR1 and CDR2 are SGHTA and FQGNSA. 13 Jbeta primers and 60 Vbeta primers were used for the PCR. Produced via immunoSEQ multiplex PCR; TCRdb's table is partial and in-frame only. The sample consists of 85,000 to 100,000 clones, 65% to 80% of them appearing once. This chain joins TRBV7-2 and TRBJ2-5; tentatively, D is TRBD1 (6 bases). Sequencing was carried out using PBMCs. This clonotype was sampled from a man aged 35 to 55 in good health and CMV-seropositive. The CDR3 loop is CASSLGLSTGWETQYF. The CDR3 DNA sequence: TGTGCCAGCAGCTTAGGGTTAAGTACAGGGTGGGAGACCCAGTACTTC. Full variable domain (remainder filled in from reference TRBV7-2 and TRBJ2-5): GAGVSQSPSNKVTEKGKDVELRCDPISGHTALYWYRQSLGQGLEFLIYFQGNSAPDKSGLPSDRFSAERTGGSVSTLTIQRTQQEDSAVYLCASSLGLSTGWETQYFGPGTRLLVL.